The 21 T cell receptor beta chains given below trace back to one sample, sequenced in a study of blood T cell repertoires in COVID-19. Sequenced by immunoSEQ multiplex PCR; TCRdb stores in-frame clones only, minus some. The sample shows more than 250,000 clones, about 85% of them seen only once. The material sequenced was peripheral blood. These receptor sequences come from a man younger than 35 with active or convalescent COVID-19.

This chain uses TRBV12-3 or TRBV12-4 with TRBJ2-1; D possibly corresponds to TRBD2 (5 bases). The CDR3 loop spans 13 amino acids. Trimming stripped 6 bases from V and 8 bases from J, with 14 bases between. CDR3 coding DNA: TGTGCCAGCAGCCCTCGACTGAGGGATGAGCAGTTCTTC. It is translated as CASSPRLRDEQFF.

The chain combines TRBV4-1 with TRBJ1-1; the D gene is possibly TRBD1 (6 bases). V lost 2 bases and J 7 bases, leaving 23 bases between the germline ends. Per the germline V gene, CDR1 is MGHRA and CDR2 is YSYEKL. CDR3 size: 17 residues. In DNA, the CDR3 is TGCGCCAGCAGCCAAACAAATTTCTTCGGGACACCTTATGAAGCTTTCTTT. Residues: CASSQTNFFGTPYEAFF.

CDR3 sequence reads: CASRCRNSPLHF. CDR3 DNA: TGCGCCAGCAGATGCAGAAATTCACCCCTCCACTTT. V is TRBV23-1 and J is TRBJ1-6; D ambiguous. TRBV23-1 is an ORF for which the function is uncertain. The CDR3 loop spans 12 amino acids. V was trimmed by 6 bases and J by 7 bases, leaving 7 bases between them.

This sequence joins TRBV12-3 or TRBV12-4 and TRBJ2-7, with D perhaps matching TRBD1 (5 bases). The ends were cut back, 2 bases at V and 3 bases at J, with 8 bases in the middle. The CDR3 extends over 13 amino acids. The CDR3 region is CASSLPGFYEQYF. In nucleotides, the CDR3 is TGTGCCAGCAGTTTACCAGGGTTCTACGAGCAGTACTTC.

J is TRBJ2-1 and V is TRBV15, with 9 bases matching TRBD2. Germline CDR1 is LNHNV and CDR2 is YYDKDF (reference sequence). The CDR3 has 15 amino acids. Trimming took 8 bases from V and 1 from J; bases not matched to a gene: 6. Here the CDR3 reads CATSKRGDSYNEQFF. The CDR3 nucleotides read TGTGCCACCTCTAAGCGGGGGGATTCCTACAATGAGCAGTTCTTC.

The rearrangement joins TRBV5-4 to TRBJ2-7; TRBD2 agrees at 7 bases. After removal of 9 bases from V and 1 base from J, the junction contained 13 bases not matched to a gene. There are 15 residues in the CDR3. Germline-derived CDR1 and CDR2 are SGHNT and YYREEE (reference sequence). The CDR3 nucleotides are TGTGCCACCCAAGAGCGGGACCAATCTTCCTACGAGCAGTACTTC. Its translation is CATQERDQSSYEQYF.

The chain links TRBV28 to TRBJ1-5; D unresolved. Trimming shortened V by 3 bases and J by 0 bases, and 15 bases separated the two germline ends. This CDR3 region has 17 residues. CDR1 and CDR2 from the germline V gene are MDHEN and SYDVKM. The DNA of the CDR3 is TGTGCCAGCAGTTTTTCCCCTTCTTTAGATAGCAATCAGCCCCAGCATTTT. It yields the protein CASSFSPSLDSNQPQHF.

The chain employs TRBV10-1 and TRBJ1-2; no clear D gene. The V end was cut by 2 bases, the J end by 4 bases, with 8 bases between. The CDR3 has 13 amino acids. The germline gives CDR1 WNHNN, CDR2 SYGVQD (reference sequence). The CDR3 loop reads CASSEDTGYGYTF. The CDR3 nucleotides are TGCGCCAGCAGTGAGGACACCGGCTATGGCTACACCTTC.

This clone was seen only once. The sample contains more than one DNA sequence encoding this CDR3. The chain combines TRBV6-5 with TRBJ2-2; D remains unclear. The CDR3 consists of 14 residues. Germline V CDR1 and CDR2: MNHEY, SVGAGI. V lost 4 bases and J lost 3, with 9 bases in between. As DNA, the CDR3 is TGTGCCAGCAGTTCGTTTCTCCACACCGGGGAGCTGTTTTTT. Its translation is CASSSFLHTGELFF.

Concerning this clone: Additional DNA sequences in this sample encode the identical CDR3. The DNA for the CDR3 is TGTGCCAGCAGTTATAGCGGGGGTGGGGAGACCCAGTACTTC. The encoded protein is CASSYSGGGETQYF. The chain links TRBV6-5 to TRBJ2-5; 9 positions agree with TRBD2. Per germline, CDR1 MNHEY and CDR2 SVGAGI. The CDR3 runs 14 residues. V was pared by 3 bases and J by 5 bases, with 4 bases of the junction left unmatched.

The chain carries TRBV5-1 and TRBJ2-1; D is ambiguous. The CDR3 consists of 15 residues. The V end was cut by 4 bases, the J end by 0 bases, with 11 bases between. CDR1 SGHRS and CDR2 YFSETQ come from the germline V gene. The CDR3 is CASSRLASSYNEQFF. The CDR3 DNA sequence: TGCGCCAGCAGCCGACTTGCGAGCTCCTACAATGAGCAGTTCTTC.

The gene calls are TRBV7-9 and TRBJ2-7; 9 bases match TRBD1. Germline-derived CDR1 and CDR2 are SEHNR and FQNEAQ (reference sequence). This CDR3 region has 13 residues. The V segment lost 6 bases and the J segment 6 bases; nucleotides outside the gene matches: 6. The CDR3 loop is CASRPGTGFEQYF. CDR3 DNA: TGTGCCAGCAGACCCGGGACAGGGTTCGAGCAGTACTTC. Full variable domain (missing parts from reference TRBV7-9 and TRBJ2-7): DTGVSQNPRHKITKRGQNVTFRCDPISEHNRLYWYRQTLGQGPEFLTYFQNEAQLEKSRLLSDRFSAERPKGSFSTLEIQRTEQGDSAMYLCASRPGTGFEQYFGPGTRLTVT.

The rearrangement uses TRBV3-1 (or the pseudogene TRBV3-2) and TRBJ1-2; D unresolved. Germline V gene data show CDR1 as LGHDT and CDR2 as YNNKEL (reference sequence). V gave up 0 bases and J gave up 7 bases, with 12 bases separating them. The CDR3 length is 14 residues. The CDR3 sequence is CASSQEVSESGYTF. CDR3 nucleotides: TGTGCCAGCAGCCAAGAGGTGTCGGAGTCTGGCTACACCTTC.

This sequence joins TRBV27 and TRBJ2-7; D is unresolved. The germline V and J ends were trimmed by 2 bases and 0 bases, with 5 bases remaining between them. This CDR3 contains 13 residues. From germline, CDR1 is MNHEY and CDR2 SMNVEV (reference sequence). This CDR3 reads CASSLKASYEQYF. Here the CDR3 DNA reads TGTGCCAGCAGTTTAAAAGCCTCCTACGAGCAGTACTTC.

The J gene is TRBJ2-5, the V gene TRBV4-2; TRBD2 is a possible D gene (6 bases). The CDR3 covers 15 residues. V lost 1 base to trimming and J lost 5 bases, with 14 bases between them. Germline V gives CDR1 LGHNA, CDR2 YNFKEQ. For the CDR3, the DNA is TGTGCCAGCAGCCAAGCGGGAGCAACTGGGGAGACCCAGTACTTC. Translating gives CASSQAGATGETQYF.

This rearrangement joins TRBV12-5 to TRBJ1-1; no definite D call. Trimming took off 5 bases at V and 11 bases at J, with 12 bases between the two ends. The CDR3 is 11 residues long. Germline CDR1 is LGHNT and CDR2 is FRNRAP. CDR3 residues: CASGTFYEAFF. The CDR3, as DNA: TGTGCTAGTGGTACTTTTTATGAGGCTTTCTTT.

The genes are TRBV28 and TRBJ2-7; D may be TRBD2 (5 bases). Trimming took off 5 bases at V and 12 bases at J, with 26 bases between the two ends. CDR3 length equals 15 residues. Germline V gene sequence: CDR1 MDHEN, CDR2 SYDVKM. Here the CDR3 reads CASSPPELQVGRRYF. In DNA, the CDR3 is TGTGCCAGCAGTCCCCCTGAACTCCAAGTGGGGAGACGGTACTTC.

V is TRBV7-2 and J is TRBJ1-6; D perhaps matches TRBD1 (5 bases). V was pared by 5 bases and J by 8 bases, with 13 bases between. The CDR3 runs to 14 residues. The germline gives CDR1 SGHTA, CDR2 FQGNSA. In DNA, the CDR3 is TGTGCCAGCAGCCCCCGGGACTTTTATTCACCCCTCCACTTT. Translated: CASSPRDFYSPLHF. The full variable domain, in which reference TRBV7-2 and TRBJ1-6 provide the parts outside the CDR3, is GAGVSQSPSNKVTEKGKDVELRCDPISGHTALYWYRQSLGQGLEFLIYFQGNSAPDKSGLPSDRFSAERTGGSVSTLTIQRTQQEDSAVYLCASSPRDFYSPLHFGNGTRLTVT.

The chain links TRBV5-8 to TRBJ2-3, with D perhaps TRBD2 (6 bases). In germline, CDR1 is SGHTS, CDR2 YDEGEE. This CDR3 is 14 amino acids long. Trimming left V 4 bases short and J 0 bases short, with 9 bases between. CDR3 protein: CASSLGLSTDTQYF. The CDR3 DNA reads TGTGCCAGCAGCCTGGGACTTAGCACAGATACGCAGTATTTT.

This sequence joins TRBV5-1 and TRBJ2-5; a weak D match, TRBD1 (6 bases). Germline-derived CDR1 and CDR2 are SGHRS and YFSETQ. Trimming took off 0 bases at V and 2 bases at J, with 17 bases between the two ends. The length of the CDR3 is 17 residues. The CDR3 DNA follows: TGCGCCAGCAGCTTGGTGGGGCAGGGGCGAGGGCAAGAGACCCAGTACTTC. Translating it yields CASSLVGQGRGQETQYF.

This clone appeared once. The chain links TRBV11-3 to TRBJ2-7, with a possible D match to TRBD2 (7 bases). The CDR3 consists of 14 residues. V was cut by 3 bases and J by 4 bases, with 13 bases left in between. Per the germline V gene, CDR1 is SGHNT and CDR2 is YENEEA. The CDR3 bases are TGTGCCAGCAGCTTCGGGGGGCCTCCTTACGAGCAGTACTTC. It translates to CASSFGGPPYEQYF.